This T cell receptor beta chain came from a study of human T cells and chemical hapten exposure. As for the study in general: Patients, chiefly female, had alopecia areata, totalis or universalis.

In its sample, this clonotype was seen many times. TCRdb processed the RACE reads anew with MiXCR; each CDR3 protein has one entry. The table lists 45,000 to 60,000 distinct CDR3 sequences, 9.5% to 15% of them singletons. The time point here: patch test 3, about 24 weeks after DPC sensitization. Regarding treatment: therapeutic diphenylcyclopropenone sensitization with weekly scalp DPC. This CDR3 is built from 15 residues. V gave up 3 bases and J gave up 2 bases; unmatched junction bases: 3. This chain uses TRBV12-3 or TRBV12-4 with TRBJ1-2; 10 nucleotides match TRBD1. The input for sequencing was whole blood, taken in connection with sensitization to the hapten diphenylcyclopropenone (DPC). This clonotype originated in a man aged 25-45 years with alopecia areata. Some clones in this sample may be carry-over from other donors' samples. The CDR3 nucleotides are TGTGCCAGCAGTTTTCCGACAGGGGGCAACTATGGCTACACCTTC. Its translation is CASSFPTGGNYGYTF.